Below, one T cell receptor beta chain is given with its context. This sample stems from a study of T cell responses to AZD1222 COVID-19 vaccine. Trimming took off 1 base at V and 6 bases at J, with 15 bases between the two ends. Germline V gene data show CDR1 as LGHNA and CDR2 as YNFKEQ. The CDR3 covers 16 residues. Here immunoSEQ multiplex PCR was the method, and the copy in TCRdb shows in-frame clones only, minus some. This table has roughly 150,000 clones, around 87% appearing once. The TCR originated in an adult who received the AZD1222 COVID-19 vaccine. This chain links TRBV4-2 with TRBJ2-2, with D perhaps matching TRBD1 (6 bases). This specimen consisted of peripheral blood, obtained 28 days after the second AZD1222 dose. The CDR3 nucleotides read TGTGCCAGCAGCCAAGTGATCCAGGGGATGGCCGGGGAGCTGTTTTTT. It is translated as CASSQVIQGMAGELFF.